This T cell receptor (beta chain) was sequenced in a study of somatic mutations in cytotoxic T cells in rheumatoid arthritis. Regarding the study as a whole: Slight TRBV07 underrepresentation in rheumatoid arthritis patients went unadjusted for multiple comparisons.

Notes on this clone: Antigen: not known.

The protocol was immunoSEQ multiplex PCR, while the TCRdb copy is restricted to in-frame clones and leaves out a portion. The sample has 9,500 to 11,000 clones; roughly 79% are singletons. After CD4+ and CD8+ cells were isolated by positive magnetic bead selection, their purity was checked by flow cytometry. Germline values: CDR1 MNHNY, CDR2 SVGAGI (reference sequence). This CDR3 is 16 amino acids long. Trimming stripped 0 bases from V and 0 bases from J, with 8 bases between. The chain employs TRBV6-6 and TRBJ2-2, with a possible D match to TRBD2 (6 bases). This TCR came from an older woman with rheumatoid arthritis. Sample: CD8+ T cells sorted from blood. The CDR3 DNA reads TGTGCCAGCAGTTACTCGCCTAGCGCGAACACCGGGGAGCTGTTTTTT. Translating it yields CASSYSPSANTGELFF.